This TCR beta chain was identified in a study of T cell changes during pregnancy in multiple sclerosis (dated by TCRdb to about 2019). With respect to the entire study: In women with multiple sclerosis, the researchers looked at how the T cell repertoire shifted as pregnancy progressed.

Libraries were constructed by the immunoSEQ multiplex PCR assay. In TCRdb, the immuneACCESS table is reduced to in-frame sequences with V and J assigned. These tables do not hold every clone; where another copy was compared, an unresolved V gene accounts for under half, and the others remain unexplained. The sample table shows around 65,000 clones, and approximately 91% are seen once. The ten top clones hold approximately 1.7% of the sample. From a lookup of the germline V gene, CDR1 and CDR2 are SGHRS and YFSETQ. From its cysteine to its phenylalanine, the CDR3 spans 14 amino acids. The read is trimmed to its CDR3 DNA, 42 bases read in frame from base 1. Trimming accounts for 4 bases at V and 4 bases at J, while the number of junction bases matched to no gene is 8. Comment on this clone: The clone's antigen remains unknown. Base qualities are not at hand, and no much larger clone is one base apart.

This clonotype was sampled from a female donor with multiple sclerosis, enrolled in a pregnancy study. The sequence is built from TRBV5-1 and TRBJ2-7; a stretch of 7 junction bases matches TRBD1. The source material was peripheral blood, sampled in the first trimester of pregnancy. DNA sequence: TGCGCCAGCAGCGGGGAACAGGGGATATACGAGCAGTACTTC. This encodes CASSGEQGIYEQYF.